This TCR beta chain comes out of a study of early T cells in non-severe SARS-CoV-2 infection. Germline CDR1 and CDR2: SGHAT and FQNNGV. The CDR3 loop spans 17 amino acids. Trimming took off 4 bases at V and 1 base at J, with 19 bases between the two ends. A single record per CDR3 protein comes from TCRdb applying MiXCR to the 5' RACE reads. The sample lists under 85,000 distinct CDR3 sequences, over 4% occurring once. This clonotype has at least ten counts. The genes are TRBV11-2 and TRBJ1-2; D is perhaps TRBD1 (5 bases). The material sequenced was whole blood, taken at baseline. This clonotype was obtained from an adult who was a healthcare worker with PCR-confirmed SARS-CoV-2 infection or an uninfected control (not recorded which). The CDR3 coding sequence is TGTGCCAGCAGCTACCCCGGTTTCTTGCAGGGTAACTATGGCTACACCTTC. It yields the protein CASSYPGFLQGNYGYTF. The variable domain in full, with the rest retrieved from reference TRBV11-2 and TRBJ1-2, is EAGVAQSPRYKIIEKRQSVAFWCNPISGHATLYWYQQILGQGPKLLIQFQNNGVVDDSQLPKDRFSAERLKGVDSTLKIQPAKLEDSAVYLCASSYPGFLQGNYGYTFGSGTRLTVV.